Listed below are T cell receptor beta chains from one sample, sequenced in a study of T cell responses to AZD1222 COVID-19 vaccine. Generated by immunoSEQ multiplex PCR, the TCRdb table keeps only in-frame clones and is missing some. The profile shows about 97,000 clones, about 91% of them singletons. This sample comprised peripheral blood, obtained on day 0 of AZD1222 vaccination. These receptors were collected from an adult in good health. Each CDR3 is given with its conserved first and last residue. A D gene is named only where the DNA matches it firmly. Size tells how often a clone was seen (once, few, many) or the class of an expanded clone, and some rows leave it out.

clone_size | j_call | v_call | d_call | cdr3_aa | cdr3_nt
NA | TRBJ1-4 | TRBV18 | TRBD1 | CASSPPRQGVANEKLFF | TGTGCCAGCTCACCACCGAGGCAGGGGGTGGCTAATGAAAAACTGTTTTTT
once | TRBJ1-5 | TRBV18 | NA | CASSPDYSNQPQHF | TGTGCCAGCTCACCCGACTATAGCAATCAGCCCCAGCATTTT
NA | TRBJ1-1 | TRBV19 | TRBD1 | CASSIRLGQVDKNTEAFF | TGTGCCAGTAGTATTAGGCTCGGACAGGTTGATAAGAACACTGAAGCTTTCTTT
few | TRBJ1-4 | TRBV4-2 | TRBD1 | CASSQSGEGTGGEKLFF | TGTGCCAGCAGCCAATCAGGGGAGGGGACAGGTGGCGAAAAACTGTTTTTT
few | TRBJ1-2 | TRBV7-9 | NA | CASSLGEMRGYTF | TGTGCCAGCAGCTTAGGGGAAATGAGGGGCTACACCTTC
NA | TRBJ1-4 | TRBV7-2 | NA | CASSGAGSNEKLFF | TGTGCCAGTTCAGGGGCAGGCAGTAATGAAAAACTGTTTTTT
NA | TRBJ1-5 | TRBV7-9 | NA | CASSLSYSNQPQHF | TGTGCCAGCAGCCTCTCATATAGCAATCAGCCCCAGCATTTT
NA | TRBJ2-7 | TRBV27 | NA | CASSNAGDLLAYEQYF | TGTGCCAGCAGTAACGCAGGGGACCTCTTAGCGTACGAGCAGTACTTC
NA | TRBJ1-2 | TRBV7-3 | NA | CASSLGANYGYTF | TGTGCCAGCAGCCTCGGAGCGAACTATGGCTACACCTTC
NA | TRBJ2-3 | TRBV4-2 | NA | CASSDRSTDTQYF | TGTGCCAGCAGCGACAGGAGCACAGATACGCAGTATTTT
NA | TRBJ2-2 | TRBV28 | NA | CASRKGTRGTGELFF | TGTGCCAGCAGAAAAGGGACACGGGGGACCGGGGAGCTGTTTTTT
once | TRBJ1-5 | TRBV30 | NA | CAWSVGLENQPQHF | TGTGCCTGGAGTGTAGGTTTAGAAAATCAGCCCCAGCATTTT
NA | TRBJ2-7 | TRBV3-1/TRBV3-2 | NA | CASSLATGPSYEQYF | TGTGCCAGCAGCCTAGCTACAGGCCCATCCTACGAGCAGTACTTC
NA | TRBJ1-6 | TRBV4-1 | NA | CASSLDGGNRVSPLHF | TGCGCCAGCAGCCTCGATGGCGGGAATCGAGTCTCACCCCTCCACTTT
NA | TRBJ1-1 | TRBV4-3 | TRBD1 | CASSQRPGTVNTEAFF | TGCGCCAGCAGCCAGCGGCCCGGGACAGTAAACACTGAAGCTTTCTTT
NA | TRBJ1-5 | TRBV18 | NA | CASSRDINQPQHF | TGTGCCAGCTCACGGGACATCAATCAGCCCCAGCATTTT
NA | TRBJ2-2 | TRBV5-8 | NA | CASNAWWGTGELFF | TGTGCCAGCAACGCTTGGTGGGGCACCGGGGAGCTGTTTTTT
NA | TRBJ1-5 | TRBV5-1 | NA | CASSLGGQYSNQPQHF | TGCGCCAGCAGCTTGGGTGGACAGTATAGCAATCAGCCCCAGCATTTT
once | TRBJ1-5 | TRBV6-1 | NA | CASSEFWQGNQPQHF | TGTGCCAGCAGTGAATTTTGGCAGGGCAATCAGCCCCAGCATTTT
NA | TRBJ2-1 | TRBV11-2 | NA | CASSFGRQGLREQFF | TGTGCCAGCAGCTTCGGACGACAAGGGCTTCGGGAGCAGTTCTTC
NA | TRBJ1-6 | TRBV9 | NA | CASSAGTSLASPLHF | TGTGCCAGCAGCGCGGGGACATCTTTAGCTTCACCCCTCCACTTT
NA | TRBJ1-1 | TRBV28 | NA | CASTLAQGTEAFF | TGTGCCAGCACCCTTGCCCAGGGGACTGAAGCTTTCTTT
NA | TRBJ1-1 | TRBV29-1 | NA | CSVEGVVRDTEAFF | TGCAGCGTTGAAGGGGTTGTGCGTGACACTGAAGCTTTCTTT
NA | TRBJ1-2 | TRBV4-1 | NA | CASSRRQGARDYGYTF | TGCGCCAGCAGCCGTCGGCAAGGGGCGCGTGACTATGGCTACACCTTC
NA | TRBJ2-1 | TRBV7-9 | NA | CASSPVGWGQFF | TGTGCCAGCAGCCCTGTAGGTTGGGGGCAGTTCTTC
once | TRBJ1-6 | TRBV7-2 | NA | CASSFDGAASPLHF | TGTGCCAGCAGCTTCGATGGGGCAGCCTCACCCCTCCACTTT
NA | TRBJ2-1 | TRBV28 | TRBD1 | CASSPGGTGNYNEQFF | TGTGCCAGCAGTCCAGGGGGGACAGGGAATTACAATGAGCAGTTCTTC
NA | TRBJ2-3 | TRBV5-1 | NA | CASSLNRVDTQYF | TGCGCCAGCAGCTTGAACAGGGTGGATACGCAGTATTTT
NA | TRBJ1-6 | TRBV5-4 | NA | CASSFDQSSSPLHF | TGTGCCAGCAGCTTTGATCAGTCCAGTTCACCCCTCCACTTT
NA | TRBJ1-5 | TRBV2 | TRBD1 | CASNTPGQPNNQPQHF | TGTGCCAGCAATACTCCGGGACAGCCAAACAATCAGCCCCAGCATTTT
NA | TRBJ1-6 | TRBV12-5 | TRBD1 | CASGPGQGTSPLHF | TGTGCTAGTGGTCCCGGACAGGGGACTTCACCCCTCCACTTT
NA | TRBJ2-1 | TRBV18 | NA | CASSPGVGPDEQFF | TGTGCCAGCTCACCAGGTGTGGGGCCCGATGAGCAGTTCTTC
NA | TRBJ1-1 | TRBV4-3 | NA | CASSQDQGEGGAEAFF | TGCGCCAGCAGCCAAGATCAGGGCGAGGGGGGGGCTGAAGCTTTCTTT
NA | TRBJ1-6 | TRBV5-6 | NA | CASSRSLGSPLHF | TGTGCCAGCAGCCGCTCTCTGGGTTCACCCCTCCACTTT
NA | TRBJ2-1 | TRBV9 | TRBD2 | CASSVRPLTSGIGNEQFF | TGTGCCAGCAGCGTACGCCCCTTAACTAGCGGGATAGGGAATGAGCAGTTCTTC
NA | TRBJ1-5 | TRBV2 | TRBD1 | CASSEGGGGQPQHF | TGTGCCAGCAGTGAAGGAGGGGGCGGACAGCCCCAGCATTTT
NA | TRBJ1-5 | TRBV5-1 | NA | CASSPGVEDQPQHF | TGCGCCAGCAGCCCAGGGGTAGAAGATCAGCCCCAGCATTTT
NA | TRBJ1-2 | TRBV4-2 | NA | CASSQGRFREGYTF | TGTGCCAGCAGCCAAGGACGGTTCCGGGAAGGCTACACCTTC
few | TRBJ2-2 | TRBV6-1 | NA | CASSEAVGKLFF | TGTGCCAGCAGTGAAGCGGTGGGGAAGCTGTTTTTT
NA | TRBJ2-3 | TRBV5-1 | TRBD2 | CASSLGGGRAEGTQYF | TGCGCCAGCAGCTTGGGGGGCGGGAGGGCCGAGGGGACGCAGTATTTT
NA | TRBJ1-4 | TRBV28 | NA | CASRPGTNEKLFF | TGTGCCAGTAGACCCGGGACTAATGAAAAACTGTTTTTT
once | TRBJ1-4 | TRBV29-1 | NA | CSVEDVKLFF | TGCAGCGTTGAGGACGTAAAACTGTTTTTT
NA | TRBJ2-1 | TRBV20-1 | TRBD2 | CSASHPTGLAIGEQFF | TGCAGTGCTAGTCACCCCACGGGACTAGCGATTGGTGAGCAGTTCTTC
medium-sized | TRBJ2-4 | TRBV14 | NA | CASSQNLREVGAKNIQYF | TGTGCCAGCAGCCAAAACTTAAGGGAGGTTGGTGCCAAAAACATTCAGTACTTC
NA | TRBJ1-1 | TRBV7-2 | NA | CASSLGATEAFF | TGTGCCAGCAGCTTAGGGGCGACTGAAGCTTTCTTT
once | TRBJ2-2 | TRBV19 | NA | CASMLTGNTGELFF | TGTGCCAGTATGCTGACAGGGAACACCGGGGAGCTGTTTTTT
once | TRBJ1-6 | TRBV4-1 | NA | CASSQASGPYSPLHF | TGCGCCAGCAGCCAAGCATCCGGCCCCTATTCACCCCTCCACTTT
NA | TRBJ2-3 | TRBV18 | NA | CASSPPGHHTDTQYF | TGTGCCAGCTCACCACCGGGACACCACACAGATACGCAGTATTTT